This T cell receptor beta chain was sequenced during a study of shared clonotypes between healthy human individuals. The germline gives CDR1 MGHRA, CDR2 YSYEKL. The CDR3 contains 20 residues. V lost 2 bases to trimming and J lost 6 bases; unmatched junction nucleotides: 23. Only in-frame clones appear in the TCRdb table, and some are missing; sequencing was by immunoSEQ multiplex PCR. The sample contains 2.3 million or so clones, 85% to 95% of which appear only once. Material: naive CD4+ T cells from PBMCs. Subset noted: CD45RA+ positively selected. The sequence came from a man aged 18 to 30 in good health. Some clones in this sample may be carry-over from other donors' samples. V gene TRBV4-1 combines with J gene TRBJ2-3, with 7 bases matching TRBD2. In nucleotides, the CDR3 is TGCGCCAGCAGCCAAAGCCCTCGTCGTTTTCTAGCGGCCCCAACTGATACGCAGTATTTT. The encoded protein is CASSQSPRRFLAAPTDTQYF.